This paragraph reports one T cell receptor (beta chain). Its antigen is undetermined. Specified time point: persistent/refractory GD, antithyroid drugs over 5 years with positive TRAb. Construction of the TCR library relied on RNA isolated from PBMCs. The patients included were those that came from an endocrinology department in Xi'an, China. Germline lookup yields CDR1 MDHEN and CDR2 SYDVKM. This CDR3 spans 17 amino acids. V was trimmed by 2 bases and J by 0 bases, leaving 14 bases between them. Construction of TCR beta libraries relied on iRepertoire HTBI primers and on Arm-PCR targeting CDR3 regions. TCRdb called the multiplex PCR reads again in MiXCR, with one record for every CDR3 protein. The repertoire has roughly 450,000 distinct CDR3 sequences, 20% to 25% of them found once; the top ten carry around 13%. The sample originates from a study of regulatory T cells in long-lasting Graves disease. Overall study context: The study counted Graves' disease as persistent given over 5 years of antithyroid drugs and positive TSH receptor antibodies.

Study-level points and caveats: With some 2,800 shared public clonotypes, persistent patients exceeded new patients, who shared 966. Persistent Graves' cases showed lower TCR diversity than newly diagnosed cases.

This clonotype originated in a female donor with Graves disease. The rearrangement joins TRBV28 to TRBJ1-5, with D possibly being TRBD1 (6 bases). Sequenced here: peripheral blood mononuclear cells (PBMCs), sampled when the disease was refractory, from a patient treated with antithyroid drugs. CDR3 DNA: TGTGCCAGCAGTTTAGCAGGGGCCCTAAATAGCAATCAGCCCCAGCATTTT. Its protein is CASSLAGALNSNQPQHF.